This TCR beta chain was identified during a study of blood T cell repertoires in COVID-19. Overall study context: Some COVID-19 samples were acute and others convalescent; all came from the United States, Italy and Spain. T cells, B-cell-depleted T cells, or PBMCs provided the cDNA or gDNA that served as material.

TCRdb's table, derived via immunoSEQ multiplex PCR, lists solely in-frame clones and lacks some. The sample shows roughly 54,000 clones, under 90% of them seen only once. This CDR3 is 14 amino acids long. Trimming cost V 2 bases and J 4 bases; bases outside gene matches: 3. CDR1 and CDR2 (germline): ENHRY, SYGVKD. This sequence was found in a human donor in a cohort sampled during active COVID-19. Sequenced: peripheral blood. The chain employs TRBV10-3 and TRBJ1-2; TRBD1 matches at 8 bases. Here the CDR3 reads CAISEGTGLYGYTF. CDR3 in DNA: TGTGCCATCAGTGAGGGGACAGGACTCTATGGCTACACCTTC.